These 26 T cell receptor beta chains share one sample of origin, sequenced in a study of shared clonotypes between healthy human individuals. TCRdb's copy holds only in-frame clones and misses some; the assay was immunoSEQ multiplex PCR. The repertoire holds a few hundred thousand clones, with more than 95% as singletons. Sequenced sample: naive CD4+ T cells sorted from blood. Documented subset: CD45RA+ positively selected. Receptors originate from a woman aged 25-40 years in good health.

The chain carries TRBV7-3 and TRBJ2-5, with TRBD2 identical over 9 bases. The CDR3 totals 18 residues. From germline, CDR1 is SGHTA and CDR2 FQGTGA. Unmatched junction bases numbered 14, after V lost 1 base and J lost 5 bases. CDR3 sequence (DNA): TGTGCCAGCAGCTTAAGGCCCGTGGGCGGGAGGGCCGATGAGACCCAGTACTTC. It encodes CASSLRPVGGRADETQYF.

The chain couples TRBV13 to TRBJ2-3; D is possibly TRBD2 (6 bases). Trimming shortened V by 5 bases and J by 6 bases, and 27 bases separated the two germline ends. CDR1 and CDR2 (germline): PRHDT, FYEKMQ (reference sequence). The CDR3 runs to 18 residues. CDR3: CASSHTSGWGEIVDTQYF. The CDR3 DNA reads TGTGCCAGCAGCCATACCTCGGGTTGGGGGGAGATCGTGGATACGCAGTATTTT. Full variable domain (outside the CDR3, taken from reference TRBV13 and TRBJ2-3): AAGVIQSPRHLIKEKRETATLKCYPIPRHDTVYWYQQGPGQDPQFLISFYEKMQSDKGSIPDRFSAQQFSDYHSELNMSSLELGDSALYFCASSHTSGWGEIVDTQYFGPGTRLTVL.

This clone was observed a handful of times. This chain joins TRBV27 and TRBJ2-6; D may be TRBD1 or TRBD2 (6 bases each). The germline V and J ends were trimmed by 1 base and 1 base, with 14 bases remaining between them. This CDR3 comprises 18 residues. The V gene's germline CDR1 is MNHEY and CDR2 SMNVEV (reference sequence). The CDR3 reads CASSLFRGRDSGANVLTF. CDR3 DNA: TGTGCCAGCAGTTTATTTCGGGGGCGCGATTCTGGGGCCAACGTCCTGACTTTC.

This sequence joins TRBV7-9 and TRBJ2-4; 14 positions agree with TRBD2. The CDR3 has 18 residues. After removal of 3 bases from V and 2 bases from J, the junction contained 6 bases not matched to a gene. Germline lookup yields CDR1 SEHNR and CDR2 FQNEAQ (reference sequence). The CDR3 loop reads CASSLGLAGDETKNIQYF. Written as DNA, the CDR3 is TGTGCCAGCAGCTTGGGACTAGCGGGAGATGAGACCAAAAACATTCAGTACTTC.

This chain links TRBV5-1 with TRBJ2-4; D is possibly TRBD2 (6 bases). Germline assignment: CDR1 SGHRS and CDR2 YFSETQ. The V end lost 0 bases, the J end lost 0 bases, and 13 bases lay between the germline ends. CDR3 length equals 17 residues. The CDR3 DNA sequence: TGCGCCAGCAGCTTGGGGGGCGGGGTCCAAGCCAAAAACATTCAGTACTTC. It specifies CASSLGGGVQAKNIQYF.

CDR3 loop: CASSFGADTQYF. For the CDR3, the DNA is TGTGCCAGCAGTTTTGGTGCAGATACGCAGTATTTT. This sequence joins TRBV28 and TRBJ2-3; D uncertain. CDR3 size: 12 residues. Germline loops: CDR1 MDHEN, CDR2 SYDVKM. Trimming shortened V by 3 bases and J by 4 bases, and 5 bases separated the two germline ends.

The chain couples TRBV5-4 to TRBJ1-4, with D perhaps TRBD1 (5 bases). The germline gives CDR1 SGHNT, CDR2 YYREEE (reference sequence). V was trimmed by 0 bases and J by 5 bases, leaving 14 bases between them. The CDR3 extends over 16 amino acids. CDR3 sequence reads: CASSLGGPDKNEKLFF. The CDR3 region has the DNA TGTGCCAGCAGCTTGGGCGGCCCGGACAAGAATGAAAAACTGTTTTTT.

CDR3 sequence reads: CASSPETSGRAGTQYF. The DNA of the CDR3 is TGTGCCAGTAGTCCAGAGACTAGCGGGAGGGCGGGTACGCAGTATTTT. The chain combines TRBV19 with TRBJ2-3; 14 bases match TRBD2. The V segment lost 5 bases and the J segment 8 bases; nucleotides outside the gene matches: 9. Germline CDR1 LNHDA, CDR2 SQIVND (reference sequence). The CDR3 runs to 16 residues.

CDR3 sequence (DNA): TGTGCCAGCTCACCACTGGGCAGGGGCGGTGAAAAACTGTTTTTT. Protein product: CASSPLGRGGEKLFF. The chain uses TRBV18 and TRBJ1-4; D perhaps matches TRBD1 (6 bases). This CDR3 spans 15 amino acids. Between the trimmed V and J ends, which lost 1 base and 7 bases, there was a span of 13 bases. Germline-derived CDR1 and CDR2 are KGHSH and LQKENI. Full variable domain (remainder filled in from reference TRBV18 and TRBJ1-4): NAGVMQNPRHLVRRRGQEARLRCSPMKGHSHVYWYRQLPEEGLKFMVYLQKENIIDESGMPKERFSAEFPKEGPSILRIQQVVRGDSAAYFCASSPLGRGGEKLFFGSGTQLSVL.

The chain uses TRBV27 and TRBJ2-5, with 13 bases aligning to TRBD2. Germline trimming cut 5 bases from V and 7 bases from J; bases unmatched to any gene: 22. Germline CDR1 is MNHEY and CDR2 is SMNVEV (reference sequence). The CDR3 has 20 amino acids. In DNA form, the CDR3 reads TGTGCCAGCAGTCCATCCACACCGACTAGCGGGAGGACGATCCGAGGGACCCAGTACTTC. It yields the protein CASSPSTPTSGRTIRGTQYF.

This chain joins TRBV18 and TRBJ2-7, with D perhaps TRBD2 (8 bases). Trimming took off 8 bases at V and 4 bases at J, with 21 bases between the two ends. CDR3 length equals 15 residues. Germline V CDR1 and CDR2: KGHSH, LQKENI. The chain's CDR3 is CASRQGIRGRYEQYF. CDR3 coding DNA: TGTGCCAGCCGACAGGGTATTCGCGGGAGGTACGAGCAGTACTTC.

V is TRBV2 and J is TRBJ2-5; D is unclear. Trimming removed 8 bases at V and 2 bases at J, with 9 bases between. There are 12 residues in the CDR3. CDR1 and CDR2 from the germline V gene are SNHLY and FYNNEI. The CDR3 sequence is CASRRSQETQYF. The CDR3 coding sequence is TGTGCCAGCCGACGGAGTCAAGAGACCCAGTACTTC.

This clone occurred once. CDR3 sequence (DNA): TGTGCCAGCAGTGAAGTGCAGGGGGTGTCCTACGAGCAGTACTTC. Translation: CASSEVQGVSYEQYF. The chain uses TRBV6-1 and TRBJ2-7, with 7 bases that match TRBD1. After removal of 1 base from V and 1 base from J, the junction contained 4 bases not matched to a gene. CDR3 size: 15 residues. In germline, CDR1 is MNHNS, CDR2 SASEGT.

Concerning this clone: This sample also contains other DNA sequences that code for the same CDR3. CDR3 residues: CSVGQSNQPQHF. The CDR3 region has the DNA TGCAGCGTTGGGCAGAGCAATCAGCCCCAGCATTTT. The chain uses TRBV29-1 and TRBJ1-5; no firm D call. Germline loops: CDR1 SQVTM, CDR2 ANQGSEA. CDR3 size: 12 residues. The V and J ends lost 4 bases and 1 base respectively, with 5 bases between them.

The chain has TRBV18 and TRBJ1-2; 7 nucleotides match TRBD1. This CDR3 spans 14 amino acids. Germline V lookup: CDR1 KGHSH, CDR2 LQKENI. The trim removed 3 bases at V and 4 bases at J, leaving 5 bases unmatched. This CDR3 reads CASSPRQGTYGYTF. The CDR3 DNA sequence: TGTGCCAGCTCACCTAGACAGGGAACCTATGGCTACACCTTC.

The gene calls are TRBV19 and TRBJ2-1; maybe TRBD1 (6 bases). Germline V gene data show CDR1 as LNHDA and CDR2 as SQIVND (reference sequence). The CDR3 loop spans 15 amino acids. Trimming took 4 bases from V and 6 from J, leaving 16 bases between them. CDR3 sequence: CASSTDRTVSNEQFF. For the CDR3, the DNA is TGTGCCAGTAGTACGGATAGGACAGTATCCAATGAGCAGTTCTTC.

For the CDR3, the DNA is TGCAGCGCCGCAGGACTAGCGGACTCCTACGAGCAGTACTTC. Translating it yields CSAAGLADSYEQYF. V gene TRBV29-1 combines with J gene TRBJ2-7; TRBD2 matches at 10 bases. The CDR3 consists of 14 residues. The germline gives CDR1 SQVTM, CDR2 ANQGSEA. J gave up 0 bases and V 7 bases, and 6 bases lay outside the gene matches.

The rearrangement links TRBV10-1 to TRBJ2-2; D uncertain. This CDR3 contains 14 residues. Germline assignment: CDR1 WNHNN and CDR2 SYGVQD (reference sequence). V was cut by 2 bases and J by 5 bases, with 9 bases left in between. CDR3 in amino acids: CASSEHTVTGELFF. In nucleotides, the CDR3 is TGCGCCAGCAGTGAGCATACAGTTACCGGGGAGCTGTTTTTT.

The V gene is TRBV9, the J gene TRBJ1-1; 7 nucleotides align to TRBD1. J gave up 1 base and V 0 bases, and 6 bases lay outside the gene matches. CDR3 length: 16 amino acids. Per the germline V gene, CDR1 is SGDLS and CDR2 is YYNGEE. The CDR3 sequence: CASSVGRGQPNTEAFF. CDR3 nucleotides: TGTGCCAGCAGCGTAGGACGGGGACAGCCGAACACTGAAGCTTTCTTT.

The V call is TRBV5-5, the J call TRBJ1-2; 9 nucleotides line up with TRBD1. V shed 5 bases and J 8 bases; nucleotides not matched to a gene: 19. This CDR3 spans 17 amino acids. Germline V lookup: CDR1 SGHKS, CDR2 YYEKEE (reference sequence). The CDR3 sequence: CASRLPGQGSRQGGYTF. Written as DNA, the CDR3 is TGTGCCAGCAGATTACCGGGACAGGGTTCGCGACAGGGGGGCTACACCTTC.

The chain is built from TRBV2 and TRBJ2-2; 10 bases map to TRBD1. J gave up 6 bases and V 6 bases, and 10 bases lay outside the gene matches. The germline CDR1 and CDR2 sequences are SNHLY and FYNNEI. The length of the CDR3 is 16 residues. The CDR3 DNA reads TGTGCCAGCAGAAGACAGGGGGCGCGAATGGCCGGGGAGCTGTTTTTT. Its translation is CASRRQGARMAGELFF.

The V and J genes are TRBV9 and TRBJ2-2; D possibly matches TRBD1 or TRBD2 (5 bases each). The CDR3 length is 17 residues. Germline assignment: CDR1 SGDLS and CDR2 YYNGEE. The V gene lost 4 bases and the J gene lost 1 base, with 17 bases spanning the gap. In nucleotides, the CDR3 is TGTGCCAGCAGCCCGCCCTTCCGGGACGGGAACACCGGGGAGCTGTTTTTT. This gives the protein CASSPPFRDGNTGELFF.

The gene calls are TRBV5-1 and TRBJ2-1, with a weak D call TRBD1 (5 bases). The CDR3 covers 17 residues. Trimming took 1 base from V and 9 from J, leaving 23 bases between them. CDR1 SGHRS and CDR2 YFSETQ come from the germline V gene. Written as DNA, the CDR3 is TGCGCCAGCAGCTTGTATCACGGTACGGACAAACCGGGTGAGCAGTTCTTC. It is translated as CASSLYHGTDKPGEQFF.

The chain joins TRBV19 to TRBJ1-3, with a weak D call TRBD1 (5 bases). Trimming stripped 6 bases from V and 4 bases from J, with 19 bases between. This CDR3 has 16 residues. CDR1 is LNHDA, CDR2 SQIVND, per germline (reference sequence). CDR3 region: CASSQRGLGGGNTIYF. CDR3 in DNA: TGTGCCAGTAGCCAGAGGGGACTCGGCGGGGGAAACACCATATATTTT.

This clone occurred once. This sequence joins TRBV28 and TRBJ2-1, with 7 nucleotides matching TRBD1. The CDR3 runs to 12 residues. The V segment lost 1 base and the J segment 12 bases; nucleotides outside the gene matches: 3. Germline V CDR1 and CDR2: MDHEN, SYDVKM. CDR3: CASSLYRGGQFF. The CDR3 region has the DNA TGTGCCAGCAGTTTATACAGGGGCGGGCAGTTCTTC.

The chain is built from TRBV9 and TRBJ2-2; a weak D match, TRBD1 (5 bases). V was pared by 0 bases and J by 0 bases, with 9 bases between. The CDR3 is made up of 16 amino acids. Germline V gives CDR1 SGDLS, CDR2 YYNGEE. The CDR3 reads CASSVGGGPNTGELFF. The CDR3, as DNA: TGTGCCAGCAGCGTAGGGGGCGGACCGAACACCGGGGAGCTGTTTTTT.